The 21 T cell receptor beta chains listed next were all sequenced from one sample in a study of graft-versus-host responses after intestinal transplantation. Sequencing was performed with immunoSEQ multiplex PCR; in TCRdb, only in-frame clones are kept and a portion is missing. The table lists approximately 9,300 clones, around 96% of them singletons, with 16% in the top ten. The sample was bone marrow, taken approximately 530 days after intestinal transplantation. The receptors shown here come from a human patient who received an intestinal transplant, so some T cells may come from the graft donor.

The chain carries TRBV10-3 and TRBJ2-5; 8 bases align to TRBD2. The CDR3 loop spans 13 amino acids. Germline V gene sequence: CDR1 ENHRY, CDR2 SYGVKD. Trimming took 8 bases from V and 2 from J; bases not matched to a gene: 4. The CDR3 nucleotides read TGTGCCATCGGAAGCGGGAGACAAGAGACCCAGTACTTC. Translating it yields CAIGSGRQETQYF.

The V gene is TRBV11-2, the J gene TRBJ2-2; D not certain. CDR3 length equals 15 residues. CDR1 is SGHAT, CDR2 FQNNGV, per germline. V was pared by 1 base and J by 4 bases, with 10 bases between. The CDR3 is CASSLGRTATGELFF. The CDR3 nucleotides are TGTGCCAGCAGCTTAGGACGGACGGCCACCGGGGAGCTGTTTTTT.

The CDR3 here is CANPQGNQPQHF. Written as DNA, the CDR3 is TGTGCCAATCCCCAGGGAAATCAGCCCCAGCATTTT. The V and J genes are TRBV6-1 and TRBJ1-5; perhaps TRBD1 as D (5 bases). The CDR3 runs to 12 residues. With 10 bases removed from V and 4 bases from J, the gap between germline ends came to 11 bases. Per the germline V gene, CDR1 is MNHNS and CDR2 is SASEGT.

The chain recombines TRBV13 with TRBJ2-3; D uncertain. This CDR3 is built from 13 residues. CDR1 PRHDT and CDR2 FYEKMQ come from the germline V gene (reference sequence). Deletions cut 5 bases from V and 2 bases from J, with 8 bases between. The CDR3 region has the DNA TGTGCCAGCAGCCTCTTGGTCACAGATACGCAGTATTTT. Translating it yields CASSLLVTDTQYF.

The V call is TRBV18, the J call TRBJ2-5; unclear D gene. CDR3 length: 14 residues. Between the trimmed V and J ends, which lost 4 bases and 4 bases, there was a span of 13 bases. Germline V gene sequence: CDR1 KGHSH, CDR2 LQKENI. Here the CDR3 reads CASSLSPTSETQYF. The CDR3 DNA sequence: TGTGCCAGCTCACTTAGCCCCACCTCAGAGACCCAGTACTTC.

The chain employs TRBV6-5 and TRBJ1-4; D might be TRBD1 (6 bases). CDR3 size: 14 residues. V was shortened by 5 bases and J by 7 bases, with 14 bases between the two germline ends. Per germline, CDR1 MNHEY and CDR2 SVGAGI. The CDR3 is CASSTRQVAEKLFF. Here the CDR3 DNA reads TGTGCCAGCAGTACAAGACAGGTGGCTGAAAAACTGTTTTTT.

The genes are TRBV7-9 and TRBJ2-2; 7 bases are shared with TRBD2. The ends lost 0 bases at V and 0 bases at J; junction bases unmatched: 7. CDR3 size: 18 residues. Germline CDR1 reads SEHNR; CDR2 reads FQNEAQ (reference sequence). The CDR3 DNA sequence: TGTGCCAGCAGCTTAGCGGGTAGACTAGCTGCGAACACCGGGGAGCTGTTTTTT. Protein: CASSLAGRLAANTGELFF. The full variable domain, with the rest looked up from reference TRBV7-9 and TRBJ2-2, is DTGVSQNPRHKITKRGQNVTFRCDPISEHNRLYWYRQTLGQGPEFLTYFQNEAQLEKSRLLSDRFSAERPKGSFSTLEIQRTEQGDSAMYLCASSLAGRLAANTGELFFGEGSRLTVL.

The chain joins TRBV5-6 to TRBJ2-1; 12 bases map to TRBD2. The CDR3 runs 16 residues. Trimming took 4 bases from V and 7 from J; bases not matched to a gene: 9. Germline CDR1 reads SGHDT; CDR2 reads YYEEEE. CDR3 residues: CASSLLAGGLDNEQFF. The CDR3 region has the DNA TGTGCCAGCAGCCTTCTAGCGGGGGGGCTGGATAATGAGCAGTTCTTC.

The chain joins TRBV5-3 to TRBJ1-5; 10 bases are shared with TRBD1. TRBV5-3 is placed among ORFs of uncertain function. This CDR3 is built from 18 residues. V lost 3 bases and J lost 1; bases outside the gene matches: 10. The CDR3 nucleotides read TGTGCCAGAAGCTCGGGGGGACAGGGGAGAATAAGCAATCAGCCCCAGCATTTT. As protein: CARSSGGQGRISNQPQHF.

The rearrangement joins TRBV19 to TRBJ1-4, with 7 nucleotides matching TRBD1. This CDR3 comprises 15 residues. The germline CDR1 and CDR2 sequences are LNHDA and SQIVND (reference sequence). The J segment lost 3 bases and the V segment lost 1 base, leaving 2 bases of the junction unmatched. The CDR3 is CASSIATGPNEKLFF. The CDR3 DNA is TGTGCCAGTAGTATAGCGACAGGGCCTAATGAAAAACTGTTTTTT.

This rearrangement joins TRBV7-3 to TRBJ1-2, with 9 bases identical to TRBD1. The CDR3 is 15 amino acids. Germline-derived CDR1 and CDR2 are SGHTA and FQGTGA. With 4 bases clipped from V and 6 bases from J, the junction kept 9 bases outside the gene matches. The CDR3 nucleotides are TGTGCCAGCAGCTCGCGGACAGGGGTTTTGGATGGCTACACCTTC. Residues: CASSSRTGVLDGYTF.

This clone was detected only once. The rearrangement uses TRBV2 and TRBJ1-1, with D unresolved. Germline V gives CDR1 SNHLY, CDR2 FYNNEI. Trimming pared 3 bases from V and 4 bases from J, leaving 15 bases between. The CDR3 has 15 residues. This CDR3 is CASSELMPSGTEAFF. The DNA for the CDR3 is TGTGCCAGCAGTGAGCTAATGCCCAGTGGCACTGAAGCTTTCTTT.

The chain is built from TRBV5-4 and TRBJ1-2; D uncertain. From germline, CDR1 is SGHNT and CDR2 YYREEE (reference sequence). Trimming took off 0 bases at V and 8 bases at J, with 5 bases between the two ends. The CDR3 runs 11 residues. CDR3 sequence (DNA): TGTGCCAGCAGCTTGGGGTGGGGCTACACCTTC. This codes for CASSLGWGYTF.

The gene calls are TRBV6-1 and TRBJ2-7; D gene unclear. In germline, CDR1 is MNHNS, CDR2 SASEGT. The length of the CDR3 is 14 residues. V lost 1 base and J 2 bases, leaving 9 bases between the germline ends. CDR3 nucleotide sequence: TGTGCCAGCAGTGAAGTTGCGGCAGCCTACGAGCAGTACTTC. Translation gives CASSEVAAAYEQYF.

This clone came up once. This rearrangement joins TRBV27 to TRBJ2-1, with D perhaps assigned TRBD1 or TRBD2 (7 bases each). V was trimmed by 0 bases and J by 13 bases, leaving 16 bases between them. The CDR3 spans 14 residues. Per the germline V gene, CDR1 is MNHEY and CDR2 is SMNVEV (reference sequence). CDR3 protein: CASSLSMGRDRQFF. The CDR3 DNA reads TGTGCCAGCAGTTTATCGATGGGGAGGGACAGACAGTTCTTC.

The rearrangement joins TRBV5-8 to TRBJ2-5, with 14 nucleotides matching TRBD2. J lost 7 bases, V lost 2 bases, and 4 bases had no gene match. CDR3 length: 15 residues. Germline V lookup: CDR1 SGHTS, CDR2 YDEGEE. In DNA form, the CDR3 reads TGTGCCAGCAGCTTCGGGACTAGCGGGAGTGGGACCCAGTACTTC. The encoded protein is CASSFGTSGSGTQYF.

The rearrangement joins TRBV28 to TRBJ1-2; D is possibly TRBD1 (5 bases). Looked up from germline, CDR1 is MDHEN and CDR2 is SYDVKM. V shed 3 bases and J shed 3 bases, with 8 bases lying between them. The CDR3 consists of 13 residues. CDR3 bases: TGTGCCAGCAGTTTTAAGGGGTACTATGGCTACACCTTC. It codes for CASSFKGYYGYTF.

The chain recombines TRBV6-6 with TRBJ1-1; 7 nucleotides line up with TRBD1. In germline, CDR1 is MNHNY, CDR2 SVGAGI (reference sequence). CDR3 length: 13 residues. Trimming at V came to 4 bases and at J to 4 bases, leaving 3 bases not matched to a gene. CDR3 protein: CASSSHRGTEAFF. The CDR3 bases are TGTGCCAGCAGTTCCCACAGGGGCACTGAAGCTTTCTTT.

Written as DNA, the CDR3 is TGTGCCAGCAGCTTCAGCGGGATACCCTACAATGAGCAGTTCTTC. Its protein is CASSFSGIPYNEQFF. V and J are TRBV7-6 and TRBJ2-1, with 7 positions matching TRBD2. The CDR3 spans 15 residues. J gave up 2 bases and V 3 bases, and 4 bases lay outside the gene matches. Germline CDR1 reads SGHVS; CDR2 reads FNYEAQ.

DNA of the CDR3: TGCAGCGTTGGGGGACGTTTGGGCGCTGAAGCTTTCTTT. As protein: CSVGGRLGAEAFF. This chain connects TRBV29-1 to TRBJ1-1; a weak D match, TRBD1 (5 bases). This CDR3 spans 13 amino acids. V was clipped by 4 bases and J by 6 bases, with 15 bases between them. The germline gives CDR1 SQVTM, CDR2 ANQGSEA.

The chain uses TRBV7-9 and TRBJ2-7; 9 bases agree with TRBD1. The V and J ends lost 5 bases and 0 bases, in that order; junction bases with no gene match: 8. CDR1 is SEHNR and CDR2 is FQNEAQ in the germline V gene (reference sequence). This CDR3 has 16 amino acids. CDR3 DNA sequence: TGTGCCAGCAGCCACAGCCGGGACAGGGACTCCTACGAGCAGTACTTC. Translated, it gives CASSHSRDRDSYEQYF. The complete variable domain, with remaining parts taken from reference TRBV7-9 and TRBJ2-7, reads DTGVSQNPRHKITKRGQNVTFRCDPISEHNRLYWYRQTLGQGPEFLTYFQNEAQLEKSRLLSDRFSAERPKGSFSTLEIQRTEQGDSAMYLCASSHSRDRDSYEQYFGPGTRLTVT.